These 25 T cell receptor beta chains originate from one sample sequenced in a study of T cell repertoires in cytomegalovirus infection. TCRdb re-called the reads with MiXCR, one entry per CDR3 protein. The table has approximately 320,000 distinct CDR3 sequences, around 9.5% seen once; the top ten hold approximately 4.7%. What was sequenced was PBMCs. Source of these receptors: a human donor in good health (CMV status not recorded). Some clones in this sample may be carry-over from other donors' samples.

CDR3: CASSPPVGMETQYF. The CDR3 DNA reads as TGTGCCAGCAGTCCCCCGGTGGGTATGGAGACCCAGTACTTC. The chain employs TRBV2 and TRBJ2-5; unclear D gene. The CDR3 covers 14 residues. Between the trimmed V and J ends, which lost 5 bases and 5 bases, there was a span of 15 bases. Germline CDR1 reads SNHLY; CDR2 reads FYNNEI.

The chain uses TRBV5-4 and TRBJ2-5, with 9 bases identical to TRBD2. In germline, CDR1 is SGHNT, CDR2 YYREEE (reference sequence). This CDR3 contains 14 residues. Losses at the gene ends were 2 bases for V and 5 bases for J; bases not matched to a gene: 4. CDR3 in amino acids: CASSLLSGGETQYF. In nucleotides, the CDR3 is TGTGCCAGCAGCTTACTTAGCGGGGGTGAGACCCAGTACTTC.

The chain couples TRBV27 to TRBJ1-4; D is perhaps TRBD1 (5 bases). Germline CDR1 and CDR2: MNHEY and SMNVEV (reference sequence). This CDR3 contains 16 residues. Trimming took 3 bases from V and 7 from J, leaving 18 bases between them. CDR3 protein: CASSFAGPPVLEKLFF. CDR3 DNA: TGTGCCAGCAGTTTTGCAGGGCCCCCTGTGCTTGAAAAACTGTTTTTT.

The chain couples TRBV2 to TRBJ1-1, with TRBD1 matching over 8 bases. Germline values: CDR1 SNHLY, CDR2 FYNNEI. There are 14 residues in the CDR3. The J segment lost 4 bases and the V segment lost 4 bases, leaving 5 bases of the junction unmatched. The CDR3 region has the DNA TGTGCCAGCAGTGTGGAGACAGGGGCCACTGAAGCTTTCTTT. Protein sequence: CASSVETGATEAFF.

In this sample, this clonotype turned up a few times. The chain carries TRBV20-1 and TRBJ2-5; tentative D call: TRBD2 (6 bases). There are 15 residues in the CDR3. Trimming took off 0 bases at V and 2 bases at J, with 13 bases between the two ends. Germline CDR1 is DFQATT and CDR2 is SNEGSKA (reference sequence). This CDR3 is CSARDTGVIQETQYF. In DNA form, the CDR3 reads TGCAGTGCTAGAGACACGGGGGTGATACAAGAGACCCAGTACTTC.

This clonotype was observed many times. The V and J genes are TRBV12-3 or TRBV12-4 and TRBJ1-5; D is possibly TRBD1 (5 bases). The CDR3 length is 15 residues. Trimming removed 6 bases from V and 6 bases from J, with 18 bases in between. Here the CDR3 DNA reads TGTGCCAGCAGGGGGACGACGGGGAGGAGTCAGCCCCAGCATTTT. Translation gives CASRGTTGRSQPQHF.

CDR3 nucleotide sequence: TGTGCCATCAGTGAGTCGAGCAGGGGGCGCGGGGCGAACACTGAAGCTTTCTTT. This encodes CAISESSRGRGANTEAFF. This chain links TRBV10-3 with TRBJ1-1; TRBD1 agrees at 8 bases. The germline V gene encodes CDR1 ENHRY and CDR2 SYGVKD. The ends lost 0 bases at V and 1 base at J; junction bases unmatched: 10. This CDR3 comprises 18 residues.

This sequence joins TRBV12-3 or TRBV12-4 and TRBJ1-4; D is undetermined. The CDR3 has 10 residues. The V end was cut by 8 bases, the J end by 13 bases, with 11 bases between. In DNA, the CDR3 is TGTGCCAGCGGTGAACACCGACTGTTTTTT. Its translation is CASGEHRLFF.

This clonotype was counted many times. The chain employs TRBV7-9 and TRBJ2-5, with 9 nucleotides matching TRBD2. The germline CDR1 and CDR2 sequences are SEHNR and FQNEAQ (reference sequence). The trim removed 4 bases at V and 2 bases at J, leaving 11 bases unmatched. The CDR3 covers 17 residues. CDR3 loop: CASSSTGLAGSQETQYF. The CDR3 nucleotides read TGTGCCAGCAGCTCAACGGGACTAGCTGGTTCACAAGAGACCCAGTACTTC.

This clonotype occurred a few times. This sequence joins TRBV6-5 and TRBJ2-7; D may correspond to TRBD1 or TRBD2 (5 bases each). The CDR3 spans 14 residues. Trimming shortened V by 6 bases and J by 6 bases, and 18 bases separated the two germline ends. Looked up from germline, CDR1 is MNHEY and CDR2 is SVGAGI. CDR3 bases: TGTGCCAGCAGATTCGGGACCTCCCCGGGCGAGCAGTACTTC. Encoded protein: CASRFGTSPGEQYF.

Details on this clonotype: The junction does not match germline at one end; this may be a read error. CDR3 loop: CASSQHYGQYF. The CDR3 region has the DNA TGTGCCAGCAGCCAGCACTACGGGCAGTACTTC. The V gene is TRBV7-9, the J gene TRBJ2-7; D gene unclear. Looked up from germline, CDR1 is SEHNR and CDR2 is FQNEAQ (reference sequence). CDR3 length equals 11 residues.

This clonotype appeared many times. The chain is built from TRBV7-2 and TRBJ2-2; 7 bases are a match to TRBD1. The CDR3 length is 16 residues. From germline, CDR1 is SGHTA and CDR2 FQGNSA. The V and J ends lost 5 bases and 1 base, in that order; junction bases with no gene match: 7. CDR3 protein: CASSPKGQLNTGELFF. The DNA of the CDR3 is TGTGCCAGCAGCCCGAAGGGACAGTTGAACACCGGGGAGCTGTTTTTT.

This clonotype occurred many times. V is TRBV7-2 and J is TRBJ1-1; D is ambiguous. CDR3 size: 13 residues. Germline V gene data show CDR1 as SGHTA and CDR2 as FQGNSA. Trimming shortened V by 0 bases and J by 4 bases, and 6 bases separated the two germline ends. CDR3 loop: CASSLAGATEAFF. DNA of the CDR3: TGTGCCAGCAGCTTAGCAGGCGCCACTGAAGCTTTCTTT.

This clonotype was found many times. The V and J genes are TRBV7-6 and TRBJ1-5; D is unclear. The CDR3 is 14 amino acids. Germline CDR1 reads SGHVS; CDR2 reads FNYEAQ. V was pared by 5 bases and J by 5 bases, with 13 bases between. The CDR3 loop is CASSQAVGDQPQHF. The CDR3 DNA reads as TGTGCCAGCAGCCAAGCCGTCGGGGATCAGCCCCAGCATTTT.

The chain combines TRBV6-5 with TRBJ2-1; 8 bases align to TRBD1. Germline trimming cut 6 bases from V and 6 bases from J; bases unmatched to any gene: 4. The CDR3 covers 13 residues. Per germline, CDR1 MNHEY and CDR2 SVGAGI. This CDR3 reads CASRGTGGNEQFF. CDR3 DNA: TGTGCCAGCAGAGGGACAGGCGGCAATGAGCAGTTCTTC.

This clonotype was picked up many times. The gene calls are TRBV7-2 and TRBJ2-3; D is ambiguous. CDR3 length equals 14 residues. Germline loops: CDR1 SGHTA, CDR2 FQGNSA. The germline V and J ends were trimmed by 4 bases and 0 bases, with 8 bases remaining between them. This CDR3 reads CASSYGPSTDTQYF. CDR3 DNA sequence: TGTGCCAGCAGCTACGGACCCAGCACAGATACGCAGTATTTT.

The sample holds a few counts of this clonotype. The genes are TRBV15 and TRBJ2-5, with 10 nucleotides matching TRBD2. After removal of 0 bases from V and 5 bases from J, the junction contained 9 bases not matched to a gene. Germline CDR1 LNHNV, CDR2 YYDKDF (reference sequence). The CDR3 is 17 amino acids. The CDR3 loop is CATSRDVSGGLFETQYF. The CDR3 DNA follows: TGTGCCACCAGCAGAGATGTTAGCGGGGGGTTGTTCGAGACCCAGTACTTC.

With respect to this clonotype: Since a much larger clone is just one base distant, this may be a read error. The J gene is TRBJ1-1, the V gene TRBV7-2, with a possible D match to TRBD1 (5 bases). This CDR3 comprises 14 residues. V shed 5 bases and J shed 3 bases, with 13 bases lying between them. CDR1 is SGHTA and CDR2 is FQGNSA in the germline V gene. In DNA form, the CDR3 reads TGTGCCAGCAGCCCCAACGTCAGGGACACTGAAGCTTTCTTT. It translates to CASSPNVRDTEAFF.

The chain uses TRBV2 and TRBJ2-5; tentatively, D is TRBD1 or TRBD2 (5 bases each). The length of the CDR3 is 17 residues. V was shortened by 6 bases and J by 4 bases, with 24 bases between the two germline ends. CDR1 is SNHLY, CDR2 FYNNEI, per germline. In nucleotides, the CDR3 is TGTGCCAGCAGGGGGTGGGCTCCGGGACCCCTGGCAGAGACCCAGTACTTC. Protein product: CASRGWAPGPLAETQYF.

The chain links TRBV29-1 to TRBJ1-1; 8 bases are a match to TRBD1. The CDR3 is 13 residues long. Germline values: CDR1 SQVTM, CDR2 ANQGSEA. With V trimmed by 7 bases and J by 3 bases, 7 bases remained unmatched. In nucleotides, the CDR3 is TGCAGCGCCGGACAGGGAAGGGACACTGAAGCTTTCTTT. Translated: CSAGQGRDTEAFF.

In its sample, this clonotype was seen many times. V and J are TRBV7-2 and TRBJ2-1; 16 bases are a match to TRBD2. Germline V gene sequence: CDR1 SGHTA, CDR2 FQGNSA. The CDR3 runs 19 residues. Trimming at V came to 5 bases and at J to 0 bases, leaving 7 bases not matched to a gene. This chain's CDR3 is CASSPRGLAGGPSYNEQFF. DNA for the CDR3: TGTGCCAGCAGCCCCAGGGGACTAGCGGGGGGGCCCTCCTACAATGAGCAGTTCTTC.

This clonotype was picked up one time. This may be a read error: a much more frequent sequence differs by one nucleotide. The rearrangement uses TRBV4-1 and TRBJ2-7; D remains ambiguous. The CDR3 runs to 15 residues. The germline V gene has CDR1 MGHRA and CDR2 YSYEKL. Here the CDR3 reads CASSQADRQVYEQNF. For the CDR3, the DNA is TGCGCCAGCAGCCAAGCCGATCGGCAAGTCTACGAGCAGAACTTC.

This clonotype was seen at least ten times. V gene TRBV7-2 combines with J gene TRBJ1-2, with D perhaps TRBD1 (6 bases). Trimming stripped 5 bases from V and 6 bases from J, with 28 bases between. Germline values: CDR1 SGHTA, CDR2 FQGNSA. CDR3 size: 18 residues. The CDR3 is CASSAIHGGAPDSDGYTF. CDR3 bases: TGTGCCAGCAGCGCAATCCACGGGGGCGCCCCGGACTCGGATGGCTACACCTTC.

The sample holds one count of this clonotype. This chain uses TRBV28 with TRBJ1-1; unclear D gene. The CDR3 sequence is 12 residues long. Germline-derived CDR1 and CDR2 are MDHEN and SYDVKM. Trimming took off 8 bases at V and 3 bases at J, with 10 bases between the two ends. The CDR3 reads CASRLEYTEAFF. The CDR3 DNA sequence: TGTGCCAGCCGGCTAGAGTACACTGAAGCTTTCTTT.

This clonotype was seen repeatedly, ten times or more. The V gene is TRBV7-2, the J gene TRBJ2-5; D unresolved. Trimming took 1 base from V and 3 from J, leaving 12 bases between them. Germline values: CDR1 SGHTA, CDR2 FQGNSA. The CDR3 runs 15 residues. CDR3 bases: TGTGCCAGCAGCTTAGAAGGATTAGCAGAAGAGACCCAGTACTTC. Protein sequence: CASSLEGLAEETQYF.